Detailed here is one T cell receptor beta chain. This sample is drawn from a study of blood T cell repertoires in COVID-19. As for the study in general: Acute-phase and convalescent COVID-19 samples originated in the United States, Italy and Spain. The cDNA or gDNA used as material had been derived from T cells, B-cell-depleted T cells, or PBMCs.

The V gene's germline CDR1 is MNHEY and CDR2 SMNVEV (reference sequence). The trim removed 2 bases at V and 4 bases at J, leaving 6 bases unmatched. The CDR3 runs to 16 residues. In the original analysis: Using reference gene primer amplification, nucleated cell counts were estimated. Clones were sequenced by immunoSEQ multiplex PCR, and TCRdb holds only the in-frame ones, with some missing. V, J and clone size reflect that table, while D and trimming were determined from the DNA. The sample holds roughly 38,000 clones; 90% are singletons and the top ten take less than 30%. The material sequenced was peripheral blood. The chain recombines TRBV27 with TRBJ1-4, with 8 positions matching TRBD1. The TCR was taken from a man in his sixties with active or convalescent COVID-19. The CDR3 DNA reads TGTGCCAGCAGTTTAATCAGGGGGCTTGGTAATGAAAAACTGTTTTTT. This sequence encodes CASSLIRGLGNEKLFF.